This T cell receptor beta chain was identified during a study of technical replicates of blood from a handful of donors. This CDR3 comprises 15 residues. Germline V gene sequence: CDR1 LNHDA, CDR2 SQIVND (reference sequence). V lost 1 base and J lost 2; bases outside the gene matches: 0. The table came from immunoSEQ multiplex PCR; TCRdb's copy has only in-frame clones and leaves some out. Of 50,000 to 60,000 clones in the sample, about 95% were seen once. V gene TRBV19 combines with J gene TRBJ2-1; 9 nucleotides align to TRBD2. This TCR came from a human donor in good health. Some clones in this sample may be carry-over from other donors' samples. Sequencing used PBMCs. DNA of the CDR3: TGTGCCAGTAGTATAGTAGCGGGGGCCTACAATGAGCAGTTCTTC. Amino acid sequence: CASSIVAGAYNEQFF.